This TCR beta chain is from a study of molecular identifiers for immune sequencing clone quantification. Findings of the study overall: It was shown that clones above 20 RNA copies held over 99% of effector molecules, but under 1% in naive cells.

Previously described methods and listed TCR primers were employed for the bulk TCR libraries. Each CDR3 protein gets one entry after TCRdb re-called the PCR reads with MiXCR. Of around 470,000 distinct CDR3 sequences in the sample, about 26% were seen once. The germline V gene has CDR1 MNHNS and CDR2 SASEGT. Trimming pared 8 bases from V and 7 bases from J, leaving 11 bases between. The CDR3 totals 11 residues. A CD8+CD4-CCR7+CD45RA+ gate was used to sort naive CD8 T cells. Notes on this clonotype: Its matching antigen is unknown.

Material for sequencing was naive CD8+ T cells from blood, with Jurkat cell RNA spiked in. Subset of the sample: FACS-sorted CD8+CD4-CCR7+CD45RA+ naive T cells. This chain connects TRBV6-1 to TRBJ1-1; D is undetermined. This clonotype was sampled from a human donor in good health. Some libraries in this study had Jurkat cell RNA spiked in. CDR3 protein: CASSTLYEAFF. CDR3 sequence (DNA): TGTGCCAGCTCTACCCTCTATGAAGCTTTCTTT.